Shown below are 8 T cell receptor beta chains from a single sample sequenced in a study of cytomegalovirus exposure and HLA in healthy donors. 60 Vbeta and 13 Jbeta primers were used in PCR. Libraries were prepared by immunoSEQ multiplex PCR; TCRdb keeps only in-frame clonotypes and omits some of them. The table lists around 92,000 clones, about 80% of them singletons. The sample was PBMCs. Receptors were obtained from a man in his sixties in good health and CMV-seropositive.

CDR3 protein: CASSSTGMAYEQYF. The CDR3 DNA is TGTGCCAGCAGCTCGACAGGAATGGCCTACGAGCAGTACTTC. This rearrangement joins TRBV7-2 to TRBJ2-7; the D gene is possibly TRBD1 (6 bases). The germline CDR1 and CDR2 sequences are SGHTA and FQGNSA. V lost 4 bases and J 2 bases, leaving 12 bases between the germline ends. The length of the CDR3 is 14 residues.

This clone has more than one count but fewer than ten. V usage is TRBV19 and J usage is TRBJ2-2, with a tentative D call TRBD2 (7 bases). The V end lost 1 base, the J end lost 4 bases, and 16 bases lay between the germline ends. The CDR3 is 17 amino acids. Germline V gene lookup returns CDR1 LNHDA and CDR2 SQIVND (reference sequence). The CDR3, as DNA: TGTGCCAGTAGTATAGTGGGGGGGGCATCAGGCACCGGGGAGCTGTTTTTT. Protein sequence: CASSIVGGASGTGELFF.

This clone has only one observation. CDR3 in DNA: TGCGCCAGCAGCTTGGCGCCGGGACAGGGAGCAGATGAGCAGTTCTTC. Translation gives CASSLAPGQGADEQFF. This sequence joins TRBV5-1 and TRBJ2-1; the match to TRBD1 covers 9 bases. This CDR3 is 16 amino acids long. Germline CDR1 SGHRS, CDR2 YFSETQ. V gave up 0 bases and J gave up 8 bases; unmatched junction bases: 9. The full variable domain, rest sourced from reference TRBV5-1 and TRBJ2-1, is KAGVTQTPRYLIKTRGQQVTLSCSPISGHRSVSWYQQTPGQGLQFLFEYFSETQRNKGNFPGRFSGRQFSNSRSEMNVSTLELGDSALYLCASSLAPGQGADEQFFGPGTRLTVL.

V and J are TRBV29-1 and TRBJ1-2, with unresolved D. The CDR3 extends over 12 amino acids. V lost 1 base and J 7 bases, leaving 10 bases between the germline ends. The germline CDR1 and CDR2 sequences are SQVTM and ANQGSEA. For the CDR3, the DNA is TGCAGCGTTGAAGTCCATCAGGCTGGCTACACCTTC. Its protein product is CSVEVHQAGYTF.

The chain employs TRBV6-1 and TRBJ2-3; TRBD2 matches 10 bases. CDR3 length: 14 residues. V was clipped by 7 bases and J by 6 bases; unmatched bases: 7. CDR1 and CDR2 from the germline V gene are MNHNS and SASEGT. As DNA, the CDR3 is TGTGCCAGCATTACTAGCGGGGTGTGGGATACGCAGTATTTT. This encodes CASITSGVWDTQYF.

This chain connects TRBV5-5 to TRBJ1-2; TRBD1 is a possible D gene (5 bases). The CDR3 spans 13 residues. Germline V gene sequence: CDR1 SGHKS, CDR2 YYEKEE (reference sequence). Trimming shortened V by 5 bases and J by 3 bases, and 11 bases separated the two germline ends. The CDR3, as DNA: TGTGCCAGCAGGCCCGGGGGGGACTATGGCTACACCTTC. Translating it yields CASRPGGDYGYTF.

The V gene is TRBV6-5, the J gene TRBJ1-2; tentatively, D is TRBD1 (5 bases). V was cut by 7 bases and J by 8 bases, with 11 bases left in between. There are 11 residues in the CDR3. The germline V gene encodes CDR1 MNHEY and CDR2 SVGAGI. In nucleotides, the CDR3 is TGTGCCAGCAAACAGGAAGGGGGCTACACCTTC. This encodes CASKQEGGYTF.

The chain carries TRBV2 and TRBJ2-5; TRBD1 aligns across 8 bases. Trimming cost V 4 bases and J 5 bases; bases outside gene matches: 3. Looked up from germline, CDR1 is SNHLY and CDR2 is FYNNEI. The CDR3 has 13 amino acids. The CDR3 is CASSVTGVETQYF. The CDR3 nucleotides are TGTGCCAGCAGTGTGACAGGGGTGGAGACCCAGTACTTC.